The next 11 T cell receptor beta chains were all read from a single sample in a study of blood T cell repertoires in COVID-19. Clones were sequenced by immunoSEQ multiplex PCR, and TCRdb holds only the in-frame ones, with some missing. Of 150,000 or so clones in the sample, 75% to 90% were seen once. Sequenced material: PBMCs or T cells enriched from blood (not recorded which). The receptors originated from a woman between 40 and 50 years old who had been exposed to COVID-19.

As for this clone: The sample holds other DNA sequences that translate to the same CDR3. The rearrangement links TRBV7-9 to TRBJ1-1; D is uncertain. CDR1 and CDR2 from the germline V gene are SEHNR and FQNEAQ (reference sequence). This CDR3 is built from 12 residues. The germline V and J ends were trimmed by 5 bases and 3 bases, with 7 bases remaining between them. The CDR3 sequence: CASSPEDTEAFF. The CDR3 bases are TGTGCCAGCAGCCCCGAGGACACTGAAGCTTTCTTT.

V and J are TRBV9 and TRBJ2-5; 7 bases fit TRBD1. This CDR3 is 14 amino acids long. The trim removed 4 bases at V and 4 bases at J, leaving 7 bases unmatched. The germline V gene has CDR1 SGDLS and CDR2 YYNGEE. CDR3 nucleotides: TGTGCCAGCAGCACCCGACAGGGCGGAGAGACCCAGTACTTC. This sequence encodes CASSTRQGGETQYF.

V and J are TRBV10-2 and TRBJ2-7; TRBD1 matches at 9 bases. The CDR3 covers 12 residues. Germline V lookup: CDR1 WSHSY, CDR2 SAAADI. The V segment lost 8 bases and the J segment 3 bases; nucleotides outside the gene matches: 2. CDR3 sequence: CASRDRDYEQYF. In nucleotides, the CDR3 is TGCGCCAGCCGGGACAGGGACTACGAGCAGTACTTC.

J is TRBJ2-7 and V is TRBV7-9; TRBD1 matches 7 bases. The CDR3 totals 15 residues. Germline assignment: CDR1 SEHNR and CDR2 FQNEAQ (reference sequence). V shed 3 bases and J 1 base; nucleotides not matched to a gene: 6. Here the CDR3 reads CASSFIQGRSYEQYF. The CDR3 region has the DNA TGTGCCAGCAGCTTTATACAGGGGCGTTCCTACGAGCAGTACTTC.

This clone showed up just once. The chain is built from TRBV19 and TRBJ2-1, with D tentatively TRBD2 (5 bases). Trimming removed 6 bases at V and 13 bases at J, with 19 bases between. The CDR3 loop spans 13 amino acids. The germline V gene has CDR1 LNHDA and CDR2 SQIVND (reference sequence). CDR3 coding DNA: TGTGCCAGTAGCCCCCTGGCGGGCGGCCTCCAGTTCTTC. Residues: CASSPLAGGLQFF.

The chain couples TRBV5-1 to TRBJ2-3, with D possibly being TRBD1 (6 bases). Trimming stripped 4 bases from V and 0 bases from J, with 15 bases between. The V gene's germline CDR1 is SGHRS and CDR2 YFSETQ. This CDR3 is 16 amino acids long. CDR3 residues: CASSDGQILSTDTQYF. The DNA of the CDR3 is TGCGCCAGCAGCGATGGACAGATCCTTAGCACAGATACGCAGTATTTT.

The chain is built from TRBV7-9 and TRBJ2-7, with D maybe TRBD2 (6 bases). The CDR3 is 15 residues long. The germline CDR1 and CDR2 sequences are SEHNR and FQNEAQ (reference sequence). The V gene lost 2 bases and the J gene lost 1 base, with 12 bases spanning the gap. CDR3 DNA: TGTGCCAGCAGCTTAATAGCGGTGAAATCCTACGAGCAGTACTTC. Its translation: CASSLIAVKSYEQYF. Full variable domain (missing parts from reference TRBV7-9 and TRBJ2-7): DTGVSQNPRHKITKRGQNVTFRCDPISEHNRLYWYRQTLGQGPEFLTYFQNEAQLEKSRLLSDRFSAERPKGSFSTLEIQRTEQGDSAMYLCASSLIAVKSYEQYFGPGTRLTVT.

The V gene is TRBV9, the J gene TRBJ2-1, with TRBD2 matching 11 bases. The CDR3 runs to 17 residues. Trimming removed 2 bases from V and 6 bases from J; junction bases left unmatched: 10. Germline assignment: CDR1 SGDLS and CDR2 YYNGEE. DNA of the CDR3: TGTGCCAGCAGCGTCGGACTAGCGGGCGTTAACAGCAATGAGCAGTTCTTC. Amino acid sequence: CASSVGLAGVNSNEQFF. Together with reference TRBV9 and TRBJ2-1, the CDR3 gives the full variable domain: DSGVTQTPKHLITATGQRVTLRCSPRSGDLSVYWYQQSLDQGLQFLIQYYNGEERAKGNILERFSAQQFPDLHSELNLSSLELGDSALYFCASSVGLAGVNSNEQFFGPGTRLTVL.

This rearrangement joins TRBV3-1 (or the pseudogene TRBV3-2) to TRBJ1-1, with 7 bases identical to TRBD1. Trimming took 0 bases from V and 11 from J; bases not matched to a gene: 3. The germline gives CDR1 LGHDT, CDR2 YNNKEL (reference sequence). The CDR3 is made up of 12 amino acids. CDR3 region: CASSQEDRVAFF. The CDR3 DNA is TGTGCCAGCAGCCAAGAAGACAGGGTTGCTTTCTTT.

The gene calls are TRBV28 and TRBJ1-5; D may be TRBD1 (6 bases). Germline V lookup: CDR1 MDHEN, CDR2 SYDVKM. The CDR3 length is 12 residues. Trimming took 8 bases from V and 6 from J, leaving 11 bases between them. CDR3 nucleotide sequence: TGTGCCAGCGGGACATCCTTTCAGCCCCAGCATTTT. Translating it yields CASGTSFQPQHF.

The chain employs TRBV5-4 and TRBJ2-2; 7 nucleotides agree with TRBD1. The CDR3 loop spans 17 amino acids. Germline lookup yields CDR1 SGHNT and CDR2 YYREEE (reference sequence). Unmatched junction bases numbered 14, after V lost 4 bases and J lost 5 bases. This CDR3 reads CASSRAGRGSGTGELFF. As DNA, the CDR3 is TGTGCCAGCAGCCGGGCGGGCAGGGGGTCGGGAACCGGGGAGCTGTTTTTT.